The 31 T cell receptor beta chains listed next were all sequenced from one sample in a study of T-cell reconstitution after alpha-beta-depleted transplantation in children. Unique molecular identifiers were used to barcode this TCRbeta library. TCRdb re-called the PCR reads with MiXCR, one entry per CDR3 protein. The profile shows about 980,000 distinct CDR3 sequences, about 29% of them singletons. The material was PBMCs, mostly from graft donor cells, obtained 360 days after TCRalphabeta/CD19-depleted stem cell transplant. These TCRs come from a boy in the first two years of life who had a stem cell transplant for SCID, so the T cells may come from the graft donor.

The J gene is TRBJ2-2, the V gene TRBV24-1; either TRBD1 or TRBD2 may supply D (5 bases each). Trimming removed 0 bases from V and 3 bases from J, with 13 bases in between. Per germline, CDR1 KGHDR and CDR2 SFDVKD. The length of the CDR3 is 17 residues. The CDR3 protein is CATSDLEGPDYTGELFF. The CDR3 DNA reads TGTGCCACCAGTGATTTGGAGGGACCGGACTACACCGGGGAGCTGTTTTTT.

CDR3 sequence: CAIRGTTGPPEAFF. The CDR3 region has the DNA TGTGCCATCCGGGGTACGACAGGGCCCCCTGAAGCTTTCTTT. The chain employs TRBV10-3 and TRBJ1-1; 7 bases match TRBD1. V shed 8 bases and J 6 bases; nucleotides not matched to a gene: 12. Germline V gene lookup returns CDR1 ENHRY and CDR2 SYGVKD. The CDR3 extends over 14 amino acids.

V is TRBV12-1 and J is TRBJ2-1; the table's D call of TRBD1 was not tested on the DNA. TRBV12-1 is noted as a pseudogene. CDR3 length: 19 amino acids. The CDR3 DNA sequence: TGTGCCAGCAGCTTTGGGGGGGGGTTGGGAAAAAGGGTTCGCAATGAGCAGTTCTTC. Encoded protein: CASSFGGGLGKRVRNEQFF.

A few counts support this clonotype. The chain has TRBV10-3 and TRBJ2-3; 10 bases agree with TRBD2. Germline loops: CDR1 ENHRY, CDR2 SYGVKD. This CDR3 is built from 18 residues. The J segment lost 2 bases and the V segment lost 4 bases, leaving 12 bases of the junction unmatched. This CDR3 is CAISGTSGAPGATDTQYF. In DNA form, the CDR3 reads TGTGCCATCAGTGGGACTAGCGGCGCCCCGGGGGCCACAGATACGCAGTATTTT.

The CDR3, as DNA: TGTGCCAGCAGCTCGACAGGGCCCAGGGAGTACGAGCAGTACTTC. Translating gives CASSSTGPREYEQYF. This rearrangement joins TRBV12-3 or TRBV12-4 to TRBJ2-7, with 7 bases that match TRBD1. J gave up 4 bases and V 6 bases, and 12 bases lay outside the gene matches. The CDR3 covers 15 residues.

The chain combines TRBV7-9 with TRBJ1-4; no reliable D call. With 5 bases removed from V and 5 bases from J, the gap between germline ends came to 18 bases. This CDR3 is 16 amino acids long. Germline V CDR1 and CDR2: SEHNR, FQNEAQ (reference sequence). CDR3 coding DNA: TGTGCCAGCAGCCACCGGTGGGGTCCGGGCAATGAAAAACTGTTTTTT. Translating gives CASSHRWGPGNEKLFF.

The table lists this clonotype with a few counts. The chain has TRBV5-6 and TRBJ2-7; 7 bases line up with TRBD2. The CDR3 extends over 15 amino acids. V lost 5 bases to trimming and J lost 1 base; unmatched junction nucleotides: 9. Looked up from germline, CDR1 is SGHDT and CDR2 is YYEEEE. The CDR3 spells CASSPPGLLSYEQYF. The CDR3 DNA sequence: TGTGCCAGCAGTCCCCCGGGACTACTATCCTACGAGCAGTACTTC.

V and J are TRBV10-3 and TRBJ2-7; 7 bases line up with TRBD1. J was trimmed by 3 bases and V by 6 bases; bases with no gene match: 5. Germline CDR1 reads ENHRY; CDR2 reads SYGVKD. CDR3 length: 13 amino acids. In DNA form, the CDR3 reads TGTGCCATCAGACGACAGGGTCGCTACGAGCAGTACTTC. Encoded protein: CAIRRQGRYEQYF.

The CDR3, as DNA: TGTGCCAGCAGCTTGGGGGTTTTTGCAGATACGCAGTATTTT. Protein sequence: CASSLGVFADTQYF. The rearrangement uses TRBV5-6 and TRBJ2-3; the D is unclear. The germline V gene encodes CDR1 SGHDT and CDR2 YYEEEE. The V end was cut by 0 bases, the J end by 4 bases, with 9 bases between. This CDR3 spans 14 amino acids.

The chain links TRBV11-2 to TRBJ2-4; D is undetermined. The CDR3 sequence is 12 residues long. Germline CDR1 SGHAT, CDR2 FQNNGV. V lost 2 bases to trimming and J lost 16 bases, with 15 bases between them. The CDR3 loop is CASSLKATRSYF. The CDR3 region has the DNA TGTGCCAGCAGCTTAAAAGCAACACGGTCCTACTTC.

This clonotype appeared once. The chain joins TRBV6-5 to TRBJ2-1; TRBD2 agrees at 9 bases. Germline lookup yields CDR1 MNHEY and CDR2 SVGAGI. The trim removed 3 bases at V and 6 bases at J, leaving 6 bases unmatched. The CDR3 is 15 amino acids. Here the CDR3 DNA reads TGTGCCAGCAGTTATTCGGGACTAGCCTTCAATGAGCAGTTCTTC. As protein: CASSYSGLAFNEQFF.

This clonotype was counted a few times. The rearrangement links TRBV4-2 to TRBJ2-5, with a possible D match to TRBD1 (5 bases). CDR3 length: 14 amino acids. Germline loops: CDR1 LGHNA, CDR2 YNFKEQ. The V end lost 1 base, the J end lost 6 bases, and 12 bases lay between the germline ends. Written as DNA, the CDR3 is TGTGCCAGCAGCCAAGCCAGGGCTACGCAGACCCAGTACTTC. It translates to CASSQARATQTQYF.

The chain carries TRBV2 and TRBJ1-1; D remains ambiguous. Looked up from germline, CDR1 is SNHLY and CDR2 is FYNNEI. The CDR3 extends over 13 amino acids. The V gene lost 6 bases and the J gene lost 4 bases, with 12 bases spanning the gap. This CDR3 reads CASRGPESTEAFF. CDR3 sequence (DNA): TGTGCCAGCAGAGGCCCCGAGAGCACTGAAGCTTTCTTT.

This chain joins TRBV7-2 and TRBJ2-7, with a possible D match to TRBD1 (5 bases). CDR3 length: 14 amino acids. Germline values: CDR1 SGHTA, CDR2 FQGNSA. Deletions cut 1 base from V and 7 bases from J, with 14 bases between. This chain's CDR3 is CASSLGQGPREQYF. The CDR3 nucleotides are TGTGCCAGCAGCTTAGGGCAGGGCCCACGGGAGCAGTACTTC.

The CDR3 bases are TGTGCCAGCAGCCGGGACGGTTACAATCAGCCCCAGCATTTT. Translation gives CASSRDGYNQPQHF. J is TRBJ1-5 and V is TRBV12-3 or TRBV12-4, with D possibly matching TRBD1 (5 bases). This CDR3 has 14 residues. The V gene lost 6 bases and the J gene lost 3 bases, with 12 bases spanning the gap.

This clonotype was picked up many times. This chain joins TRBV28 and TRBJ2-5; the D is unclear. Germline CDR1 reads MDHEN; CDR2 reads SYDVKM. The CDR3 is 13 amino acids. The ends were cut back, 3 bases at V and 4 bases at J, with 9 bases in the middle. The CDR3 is CASSFFSSETQYF. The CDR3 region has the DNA TGTGCCAGCAGTTTTTTTAGCTCAGAGACCCAGTACTTC.

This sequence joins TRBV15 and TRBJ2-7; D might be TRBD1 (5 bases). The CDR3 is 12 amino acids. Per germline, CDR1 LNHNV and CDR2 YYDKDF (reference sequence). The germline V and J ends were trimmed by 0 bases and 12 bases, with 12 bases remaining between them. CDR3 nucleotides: TGTGCCACCAGCAGAGATAGGGCAGGGATGTACTTC. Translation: CATSRDRAGMYF.

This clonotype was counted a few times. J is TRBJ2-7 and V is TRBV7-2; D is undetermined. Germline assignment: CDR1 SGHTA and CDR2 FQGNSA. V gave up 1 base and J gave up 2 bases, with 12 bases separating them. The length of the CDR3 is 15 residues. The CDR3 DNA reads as TGTGCCAGCAGCTTAGTCGCATCAGCTGCCTACGAGCAGTACTTC. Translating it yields CASSLVASAAYEQYF.

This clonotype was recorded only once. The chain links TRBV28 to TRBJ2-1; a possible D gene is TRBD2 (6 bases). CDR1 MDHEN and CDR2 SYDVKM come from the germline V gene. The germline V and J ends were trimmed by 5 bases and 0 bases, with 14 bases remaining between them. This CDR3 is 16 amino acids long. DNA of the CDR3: TGTGCCAGCAGTCAGTCGTCGGGGGTCTCCTACAATGAGCAGTTCTTC. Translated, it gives CASSQSSGVSYNEQFF.

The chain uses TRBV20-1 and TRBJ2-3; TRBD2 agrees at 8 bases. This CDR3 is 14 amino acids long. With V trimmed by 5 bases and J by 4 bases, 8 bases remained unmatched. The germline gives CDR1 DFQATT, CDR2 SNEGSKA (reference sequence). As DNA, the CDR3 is TGCAGTGCTGGCGGCGGGGGGATCGCAGATACGCAGTATTTT. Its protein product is CSAGGGGIADTQYF.

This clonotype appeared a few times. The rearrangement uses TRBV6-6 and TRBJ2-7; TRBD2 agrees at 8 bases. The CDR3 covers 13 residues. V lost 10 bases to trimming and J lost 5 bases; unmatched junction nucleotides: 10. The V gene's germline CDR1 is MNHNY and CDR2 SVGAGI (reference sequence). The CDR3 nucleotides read TGTGCCATCTCCCCGGGAGGGTGGCACGAGCAGTACTTC. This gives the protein CAISPGGWHEQYF.

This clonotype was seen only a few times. Here the CDR3 reads CASSRDSSNEKLFF. CDR3 DNA sequence: TGCGCCAGCAGCCGGGACAGCTCTAATGAAAAACTGTTTTTT. V is TRBV5-1 and J is TRBJ1-4, with 7 bases matching TRBD1. With 4 bases clipped from V and 3 bases from J, the junction kept 3 bases outside the gene matches. Germline-derived CDR1 and CDR2 are SGHRS and YFSETQ. The CDR3 covers 14 residues.

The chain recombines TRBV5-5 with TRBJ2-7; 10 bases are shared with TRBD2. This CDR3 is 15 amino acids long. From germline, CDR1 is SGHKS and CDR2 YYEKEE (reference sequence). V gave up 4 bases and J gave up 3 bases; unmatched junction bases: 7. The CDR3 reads CASSLSGGTFYEQYF. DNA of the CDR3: TGTGCCAGCAGCCTTAGCGGGGGGACGTTCTACGAGCAGTACTTC. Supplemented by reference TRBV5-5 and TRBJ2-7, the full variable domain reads DAGVTQSPTHLIKTRGQQVTLRCSPISGHKSVSWYQQVLGQGPQFIFQYYEKEERGRGNFPDRFSARQFPNYSSELNVNALLLGDSALYLCASSLSGGTFYEQYFGPGTRLTVT.

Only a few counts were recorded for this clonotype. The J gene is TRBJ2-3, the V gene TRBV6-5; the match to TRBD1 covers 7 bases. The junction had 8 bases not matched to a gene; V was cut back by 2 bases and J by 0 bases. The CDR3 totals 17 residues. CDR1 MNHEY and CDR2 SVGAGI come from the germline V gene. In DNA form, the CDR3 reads TGTGCCAGCAGTTACACCTACAGGGGAAGCAGCACAGATACGCAGTATTTT. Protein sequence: CASSYTYRGSSTDTQYF.

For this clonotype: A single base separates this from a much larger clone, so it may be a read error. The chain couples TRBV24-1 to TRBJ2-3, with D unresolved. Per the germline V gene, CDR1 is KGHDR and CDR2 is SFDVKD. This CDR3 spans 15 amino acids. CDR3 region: CATSDSGRRTNTQYF. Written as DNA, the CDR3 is TGTGCCACCAGTGATTCAGGACGTCGCACAAATACGCAGTATTTT.

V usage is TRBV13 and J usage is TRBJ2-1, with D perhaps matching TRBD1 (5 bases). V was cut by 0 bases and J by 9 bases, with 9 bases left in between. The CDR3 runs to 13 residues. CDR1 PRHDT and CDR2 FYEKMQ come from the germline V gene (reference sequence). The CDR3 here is CASSLGGQGEQFF. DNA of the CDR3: TGTGCCAGCAGCTTAGGGGGGCAGGGTGAGCAGTTCTTC.

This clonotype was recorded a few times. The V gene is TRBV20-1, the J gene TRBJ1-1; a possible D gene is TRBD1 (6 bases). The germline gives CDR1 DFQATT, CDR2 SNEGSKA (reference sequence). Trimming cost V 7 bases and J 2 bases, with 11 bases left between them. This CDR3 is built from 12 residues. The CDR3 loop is CSGAGANTEAFF. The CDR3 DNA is TGCAGTGGGGCGGGGGCCAACACTGAAGCTTTCTTT.

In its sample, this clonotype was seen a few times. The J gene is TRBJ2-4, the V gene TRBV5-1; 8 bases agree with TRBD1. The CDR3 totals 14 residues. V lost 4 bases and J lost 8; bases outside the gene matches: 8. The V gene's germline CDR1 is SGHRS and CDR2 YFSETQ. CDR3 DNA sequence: TGCGCCAGCAGCACCGGACAGGGAAGAGACATTCAGTACTTC. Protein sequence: CASSTGQGRDIQYF.

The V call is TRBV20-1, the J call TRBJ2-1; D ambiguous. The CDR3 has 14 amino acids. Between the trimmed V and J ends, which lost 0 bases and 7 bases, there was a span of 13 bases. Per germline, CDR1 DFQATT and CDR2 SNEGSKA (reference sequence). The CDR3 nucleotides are TGCAGTGCTAGAGATCCACTTCACTGGAATGAGCAGTTCTTC. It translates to CSARDPLHWNEQFF.

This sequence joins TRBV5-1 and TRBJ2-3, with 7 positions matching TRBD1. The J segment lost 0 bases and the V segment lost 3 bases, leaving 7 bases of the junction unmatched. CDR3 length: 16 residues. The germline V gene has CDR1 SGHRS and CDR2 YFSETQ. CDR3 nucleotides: TGCGCCAGCAGCTCGGGACAGCCCTCTAGCACAGATACGCAGTATTTT. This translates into CASSSGQPSSTDTQYF.

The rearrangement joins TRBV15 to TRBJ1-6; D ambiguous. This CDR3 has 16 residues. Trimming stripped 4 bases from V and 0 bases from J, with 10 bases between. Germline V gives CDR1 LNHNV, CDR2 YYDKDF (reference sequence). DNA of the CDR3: TGTGCCACCAGCACTGACCACAGCTCCTATAATTCACCCCTCCACTTT. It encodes CATSTDHSSYNSPLHF.